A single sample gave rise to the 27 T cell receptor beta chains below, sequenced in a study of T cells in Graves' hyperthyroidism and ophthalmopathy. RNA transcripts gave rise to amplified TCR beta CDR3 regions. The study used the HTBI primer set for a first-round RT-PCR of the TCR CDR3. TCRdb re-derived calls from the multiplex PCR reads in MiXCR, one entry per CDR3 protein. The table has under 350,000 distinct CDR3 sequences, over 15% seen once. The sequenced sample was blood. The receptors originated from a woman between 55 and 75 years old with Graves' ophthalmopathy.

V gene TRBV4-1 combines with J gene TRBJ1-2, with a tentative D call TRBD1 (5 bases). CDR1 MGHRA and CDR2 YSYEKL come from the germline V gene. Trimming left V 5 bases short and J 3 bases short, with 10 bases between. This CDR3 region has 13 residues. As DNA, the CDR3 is TGCGCCAGCAGCGTCGGGGGGGACTATGGCTACACCTTC. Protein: CASSVGGDYGYTF.

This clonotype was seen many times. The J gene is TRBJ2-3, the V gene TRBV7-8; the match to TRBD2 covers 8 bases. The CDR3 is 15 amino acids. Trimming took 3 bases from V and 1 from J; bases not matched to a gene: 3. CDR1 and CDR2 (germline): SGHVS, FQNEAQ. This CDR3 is CASSLTSVGTDTQYF. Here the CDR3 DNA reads TGTGCCAGCAGCTTGACTAGCGTTGGCACAGATACGCAGTATTTT.

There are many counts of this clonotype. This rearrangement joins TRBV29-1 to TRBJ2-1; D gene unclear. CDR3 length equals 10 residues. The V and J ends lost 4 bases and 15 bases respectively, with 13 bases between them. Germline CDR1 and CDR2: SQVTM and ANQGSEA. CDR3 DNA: TGCAGCGTTGGAGGCCCCTGGTGGTTCTTC. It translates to CSVGGPWWFF.

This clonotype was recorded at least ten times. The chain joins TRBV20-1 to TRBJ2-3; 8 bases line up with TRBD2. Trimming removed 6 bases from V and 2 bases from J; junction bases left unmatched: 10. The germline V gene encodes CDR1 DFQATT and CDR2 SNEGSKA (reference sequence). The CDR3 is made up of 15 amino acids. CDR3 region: CSAGRLASDTDTQYF. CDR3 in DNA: TGCAGTGCGGGTCGACTAGCGTCGGACACAGATACGCAGTATTTT.

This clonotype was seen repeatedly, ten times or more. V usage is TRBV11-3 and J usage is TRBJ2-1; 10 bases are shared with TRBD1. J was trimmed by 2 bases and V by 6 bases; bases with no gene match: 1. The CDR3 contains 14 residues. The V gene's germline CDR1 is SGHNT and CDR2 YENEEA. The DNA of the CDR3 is TGTGCCAGCAGTGGACAGGGGGCCTACAATGAGCAGTTCTTC. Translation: CASSGQGAYNEQFF.

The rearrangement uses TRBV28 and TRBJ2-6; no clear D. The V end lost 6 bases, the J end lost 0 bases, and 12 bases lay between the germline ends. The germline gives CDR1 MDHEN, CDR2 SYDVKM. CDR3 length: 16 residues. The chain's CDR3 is CASRPTSLSGANVLTF. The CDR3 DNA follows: TGTGCCAGCAGACCAACCAGCCTCTCTGGGGCCAACGTCCTGACTTTC.

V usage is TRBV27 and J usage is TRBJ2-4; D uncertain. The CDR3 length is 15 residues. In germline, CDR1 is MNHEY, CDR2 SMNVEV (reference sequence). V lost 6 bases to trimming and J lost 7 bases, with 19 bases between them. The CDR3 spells CASSSVVGSGNIQYF. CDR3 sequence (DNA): TGTGCCAGCAGCTCCGTGGTAGGGTCGGGCAACATTCAGTACTTC.

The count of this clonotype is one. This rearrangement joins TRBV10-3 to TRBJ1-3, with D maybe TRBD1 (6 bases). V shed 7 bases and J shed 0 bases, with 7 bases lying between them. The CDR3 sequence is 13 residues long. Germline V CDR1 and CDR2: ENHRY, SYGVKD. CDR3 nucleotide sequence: TGTGCCATCACGGACAGCTCTGGAAACACCATATATTTT. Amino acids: CAITDSSGNTIYF.

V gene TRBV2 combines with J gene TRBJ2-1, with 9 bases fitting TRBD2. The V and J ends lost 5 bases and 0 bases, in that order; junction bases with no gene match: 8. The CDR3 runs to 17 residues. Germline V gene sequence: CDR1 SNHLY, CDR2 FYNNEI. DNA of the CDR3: TGTGCCAGCAGTCCAGAGACTAGCGGAAGCTCCTACAATGAGCAGTTCTTC. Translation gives CASSPETSGSSYNEQFF.

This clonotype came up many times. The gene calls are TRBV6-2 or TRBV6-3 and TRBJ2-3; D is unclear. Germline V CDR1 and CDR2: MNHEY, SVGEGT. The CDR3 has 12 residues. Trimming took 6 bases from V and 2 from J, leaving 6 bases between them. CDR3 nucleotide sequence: TGTGCCAGCAGGACGGTCACAGATACGCAGTATTTT. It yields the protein CASRTVTDTQYF.

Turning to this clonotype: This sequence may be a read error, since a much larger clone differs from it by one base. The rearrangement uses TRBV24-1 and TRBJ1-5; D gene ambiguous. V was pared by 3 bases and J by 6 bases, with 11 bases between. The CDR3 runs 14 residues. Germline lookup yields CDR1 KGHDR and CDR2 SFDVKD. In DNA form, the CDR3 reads TGTGCCACCAGTGATCTCTGGACGGGTCAGCCCCAGCATTTT. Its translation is CATSDLWTGQPQHF.

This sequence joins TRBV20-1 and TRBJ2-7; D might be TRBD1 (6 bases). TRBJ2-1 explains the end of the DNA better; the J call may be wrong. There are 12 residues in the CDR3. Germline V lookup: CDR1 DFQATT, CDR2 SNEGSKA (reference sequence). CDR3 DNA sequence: TGCAGTGCAATACAGGGCGCCTACGAGCAGTTCTTC. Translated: CSAIQGAYEQFF.

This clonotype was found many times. CDR3 in DNA: TGTGCCAGCAAGGCAGGAGGACAAGCTGAGCAGTTCTTC. Encoded protein: CASKAGGQAEQFF. This chain joins TRBV2 and TRBJ2-1, with D possibly being TRBD1 or TRBD2 (5 bases each). From germline, CDR1 is SNHLY and CDR2 FYNNEI. Trimming removed 7 bases from V and 9 bases from J, with 16 bases in between. The CDR3 spans 13 residues.

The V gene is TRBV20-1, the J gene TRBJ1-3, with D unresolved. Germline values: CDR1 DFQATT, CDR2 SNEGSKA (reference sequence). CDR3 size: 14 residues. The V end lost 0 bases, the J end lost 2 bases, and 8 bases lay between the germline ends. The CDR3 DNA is TGCAGTGCTAGAGACCCGAACCCTGGAAACACCATATATTTT. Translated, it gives CSARDPNPGNTIYF.

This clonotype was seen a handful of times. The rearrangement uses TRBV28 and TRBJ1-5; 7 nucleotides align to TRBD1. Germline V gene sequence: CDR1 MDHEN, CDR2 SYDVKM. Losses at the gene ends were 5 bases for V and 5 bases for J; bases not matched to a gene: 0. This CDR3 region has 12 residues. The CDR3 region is CASSTGDQPQHF. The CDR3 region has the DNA TGTGCCAGCAGTACAGGGGATCAGCCCCAGCATTTT.

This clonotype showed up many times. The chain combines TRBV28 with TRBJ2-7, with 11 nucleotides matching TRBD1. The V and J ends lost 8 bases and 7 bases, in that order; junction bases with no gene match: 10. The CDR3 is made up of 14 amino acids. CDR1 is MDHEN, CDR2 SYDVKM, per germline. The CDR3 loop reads CASGEWTGGGEQYF. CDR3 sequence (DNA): TGTGCCAGCGGCGAATGGACAGGGGGCGGAGAGCAGTACTTC. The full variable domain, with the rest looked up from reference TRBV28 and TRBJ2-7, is DVKVTQSSRYLVKRTGEKVFLECVQDMDHENMFWYRQDPGLGLRLIYFSYDVKMKEKGDIPEGYSVSREKKERFSLILESASTNQTSMYLCASGEWTGGGEQYFGPGTRLTVT.

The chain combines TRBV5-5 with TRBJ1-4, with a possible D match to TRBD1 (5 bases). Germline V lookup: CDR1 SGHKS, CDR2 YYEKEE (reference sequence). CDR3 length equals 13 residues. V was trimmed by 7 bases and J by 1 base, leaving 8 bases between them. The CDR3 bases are TGTGCCAGCTACGGGGGAACTAATGAAAAACTGTTTTTT. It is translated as CASYGGTNEKLFF.

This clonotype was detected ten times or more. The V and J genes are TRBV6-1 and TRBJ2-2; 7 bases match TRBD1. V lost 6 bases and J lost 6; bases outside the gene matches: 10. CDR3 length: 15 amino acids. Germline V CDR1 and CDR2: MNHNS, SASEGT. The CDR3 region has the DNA TGTGCCAGCAGGAAGGGGGCCCCTCTTCCCGGGGAGCTGTTTTTT. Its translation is CASRKGAPLPGELFF.

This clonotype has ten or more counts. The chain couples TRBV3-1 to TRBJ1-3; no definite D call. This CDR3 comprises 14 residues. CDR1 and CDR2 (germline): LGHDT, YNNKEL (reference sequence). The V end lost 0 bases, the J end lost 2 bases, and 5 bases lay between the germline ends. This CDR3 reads CASSQDTTGNTIYF. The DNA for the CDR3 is TGTGCCAGCAGCCAAGACACGACTGGAAACACCATATATTTT.

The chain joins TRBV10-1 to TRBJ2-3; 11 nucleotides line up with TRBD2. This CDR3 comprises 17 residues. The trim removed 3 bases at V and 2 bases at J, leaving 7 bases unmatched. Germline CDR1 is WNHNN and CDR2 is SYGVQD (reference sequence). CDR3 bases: TGCGCCAGCAGTGATCGGCTAGCGGGGGGATACACAGATACGCAGTATTTT. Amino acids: CASSDRLAGGYTDTQYF.

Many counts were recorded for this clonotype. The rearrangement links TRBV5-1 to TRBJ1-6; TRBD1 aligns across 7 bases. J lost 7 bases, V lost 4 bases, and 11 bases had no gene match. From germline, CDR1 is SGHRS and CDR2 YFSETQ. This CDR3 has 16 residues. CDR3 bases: TGCGCCAGCAGCGGGGGGGTTTTGGACAGGAATTCACCCCTCCACTTT. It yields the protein CASSGGVLDRNSPLHF.

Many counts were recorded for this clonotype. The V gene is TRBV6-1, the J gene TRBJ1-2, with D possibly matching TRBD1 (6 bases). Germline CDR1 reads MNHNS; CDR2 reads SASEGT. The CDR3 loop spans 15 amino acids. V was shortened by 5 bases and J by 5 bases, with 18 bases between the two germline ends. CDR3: CASSQNRASRYGYTF. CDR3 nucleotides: TGTGCCAGCAGTCAAAACAGGGCGAGCCGTTATGGCTACACCTTC.

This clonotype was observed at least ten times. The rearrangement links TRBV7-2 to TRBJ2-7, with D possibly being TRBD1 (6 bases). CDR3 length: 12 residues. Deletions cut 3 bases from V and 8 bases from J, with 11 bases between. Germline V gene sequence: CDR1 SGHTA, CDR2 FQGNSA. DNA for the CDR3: TGTGCCAGCAGCTTGTACAGGGCCCAGCAGTACTTC. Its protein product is CASSLYRAQQYF.

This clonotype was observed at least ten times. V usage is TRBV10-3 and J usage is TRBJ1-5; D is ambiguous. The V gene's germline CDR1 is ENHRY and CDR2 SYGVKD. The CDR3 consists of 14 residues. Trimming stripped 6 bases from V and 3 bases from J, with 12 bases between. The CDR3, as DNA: TGTGCCATCAGCAAGGACGGGGACAATCAGCCCCAGCATTTT. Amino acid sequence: CAISKDGDNQPQHF.

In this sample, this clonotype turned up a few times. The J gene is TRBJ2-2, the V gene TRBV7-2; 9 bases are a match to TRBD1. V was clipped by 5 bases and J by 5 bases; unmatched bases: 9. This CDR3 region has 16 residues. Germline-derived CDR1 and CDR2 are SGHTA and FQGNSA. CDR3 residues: CASSPGPGTGTGELFF. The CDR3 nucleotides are TGTGCCAGCAGCCCCGGTCCCGGGACAGGGACCGGGGAGCTGTTTTTT.

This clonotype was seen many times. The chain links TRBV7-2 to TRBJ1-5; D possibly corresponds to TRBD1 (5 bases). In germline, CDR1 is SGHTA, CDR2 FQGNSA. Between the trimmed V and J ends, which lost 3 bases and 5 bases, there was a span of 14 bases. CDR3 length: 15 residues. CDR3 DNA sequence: TGTGCCAGCAGCTTGGGGGGATTTGGGTATCAGCCCCAGCATTTT. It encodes CASSLGGFGYQPQHF.

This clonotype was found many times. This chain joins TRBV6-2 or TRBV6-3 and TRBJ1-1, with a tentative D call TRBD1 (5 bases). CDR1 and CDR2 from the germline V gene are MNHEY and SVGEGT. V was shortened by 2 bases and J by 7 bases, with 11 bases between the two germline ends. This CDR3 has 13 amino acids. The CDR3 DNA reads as TGTGCCAGCAGTTACGTTGGGGGAGGTGAAGCTTTCTTT. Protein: CASSYVGGGEAFF.